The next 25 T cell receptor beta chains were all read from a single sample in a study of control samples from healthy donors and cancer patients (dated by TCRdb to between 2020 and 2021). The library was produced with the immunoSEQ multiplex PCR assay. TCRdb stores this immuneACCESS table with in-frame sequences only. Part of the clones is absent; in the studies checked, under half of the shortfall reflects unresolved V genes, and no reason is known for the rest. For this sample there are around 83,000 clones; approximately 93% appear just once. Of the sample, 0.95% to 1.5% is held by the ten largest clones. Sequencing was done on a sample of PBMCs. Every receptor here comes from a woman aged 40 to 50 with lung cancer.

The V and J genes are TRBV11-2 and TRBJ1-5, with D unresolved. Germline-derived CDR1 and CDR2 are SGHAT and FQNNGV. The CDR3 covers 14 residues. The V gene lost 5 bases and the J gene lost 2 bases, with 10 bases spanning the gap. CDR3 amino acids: CASSPENGNQPQHF. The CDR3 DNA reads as TGTGCCAGCAGCCCGGAGAATGGCAATCAGCCCCAGCATTTT.

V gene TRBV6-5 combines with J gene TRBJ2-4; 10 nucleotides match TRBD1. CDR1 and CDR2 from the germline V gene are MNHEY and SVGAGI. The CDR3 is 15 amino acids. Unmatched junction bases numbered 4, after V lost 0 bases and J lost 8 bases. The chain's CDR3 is CASSYSGTGVYIQYF. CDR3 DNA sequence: TGTGCCAGCAGTTACTCGGGGACAGGGGTATACATTCAGTACTTC.

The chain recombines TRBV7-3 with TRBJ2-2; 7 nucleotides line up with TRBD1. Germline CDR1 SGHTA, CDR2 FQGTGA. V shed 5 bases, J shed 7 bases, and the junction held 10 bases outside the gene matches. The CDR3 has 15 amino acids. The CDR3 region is CASSIDRVSGGELFF. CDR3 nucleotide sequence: TGTGCCAGCAGCATCGACAGGGTCTCAGGCGGGGAGCTGTTTTTT.

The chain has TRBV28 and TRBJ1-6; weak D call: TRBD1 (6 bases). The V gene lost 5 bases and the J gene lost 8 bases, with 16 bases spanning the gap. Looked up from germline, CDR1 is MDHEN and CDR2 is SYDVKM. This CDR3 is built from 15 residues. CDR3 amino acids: CASSTGTTLDSPLHF. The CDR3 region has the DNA TGTGCCAGCAGTACAGGGACCACCCTTGATTCACCCCTCCACTTT. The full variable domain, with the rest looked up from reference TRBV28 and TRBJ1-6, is DVKVTQSSRYLVKRTGEKVFLECVQDMDHENMFWYRQDPGLGLRLIYFSYDVKMKEKGDIPEGYSVSREKKERFSLILESASTNQTSMYLCASSTGTTLDSPLHFGNGTRLTVT.

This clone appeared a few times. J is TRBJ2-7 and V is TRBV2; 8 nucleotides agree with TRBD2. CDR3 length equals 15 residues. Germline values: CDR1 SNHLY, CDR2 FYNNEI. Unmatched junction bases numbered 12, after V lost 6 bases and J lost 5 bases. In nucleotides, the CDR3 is TGTGCCAGCAGCGTACTCGCGGGGGGAGGTAACGAGCAGTACTTC. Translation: CASSVLAGGGNEQYF.

The DNA for the CDR3 is TGCGCCAGCAGCTGGGGGACTAGCTCCTTATTAAGCTACAATGAGCAGTTCTTC. This gives the protein CASSWGTSSLLSYNEQFF. The V gene is TRBV5-1, the J gene TRBJ2-1; TRBD2 agrees at 9 bases. The germline gives CDR1 SGHRS, CDR2 YFSETQ. V lost 3 bases to trimming and J lost 3 bases; unmatched junction nucleotides: 13. CDR3 size: 18 residues.

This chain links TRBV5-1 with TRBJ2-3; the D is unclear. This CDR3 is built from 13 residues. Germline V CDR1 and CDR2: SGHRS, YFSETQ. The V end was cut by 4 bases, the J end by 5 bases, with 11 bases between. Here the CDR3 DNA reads TGCGCCAGCAGCCCCCGCTTAGGAGATACGCAGTATTTT. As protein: CASSPRLGDTQYF.

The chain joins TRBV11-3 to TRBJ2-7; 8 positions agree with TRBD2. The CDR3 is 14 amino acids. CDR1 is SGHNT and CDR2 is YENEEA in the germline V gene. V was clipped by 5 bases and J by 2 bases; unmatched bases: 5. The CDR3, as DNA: TGTGCCAGCAGCCCCCGGGAGGGGGCCTACGAGCAGTACTTC. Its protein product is CASSPREGAYEQYF.

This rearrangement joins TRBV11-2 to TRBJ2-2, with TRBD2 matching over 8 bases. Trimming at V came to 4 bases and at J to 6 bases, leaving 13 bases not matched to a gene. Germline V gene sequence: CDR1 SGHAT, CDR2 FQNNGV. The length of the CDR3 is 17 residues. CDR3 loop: CASSSRGSGGPSGELFF. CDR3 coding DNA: TGTGCCAGCAGCTCTCGGGGATCGGGGGGGCCCTCCGGGGAGCTGTTTTTT.

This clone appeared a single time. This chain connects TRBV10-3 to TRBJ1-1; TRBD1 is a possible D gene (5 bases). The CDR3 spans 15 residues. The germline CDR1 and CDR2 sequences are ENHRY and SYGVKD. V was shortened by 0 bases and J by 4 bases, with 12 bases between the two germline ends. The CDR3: CAISESGTRGTEAFF. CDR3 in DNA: TGTGCCATCAGTGAGTCAGGAACGAGGGGCACTGAAGCTTTCTTT.

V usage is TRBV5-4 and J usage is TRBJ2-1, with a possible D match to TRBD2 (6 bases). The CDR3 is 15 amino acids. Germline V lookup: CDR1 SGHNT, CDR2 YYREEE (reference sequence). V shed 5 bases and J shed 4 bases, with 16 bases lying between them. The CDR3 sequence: CASSKTEGRYNEQFF. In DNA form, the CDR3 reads TGTGCCAGCAGTAAAACGGAGGGGCGATACAATGAGCAGTTCTTC.

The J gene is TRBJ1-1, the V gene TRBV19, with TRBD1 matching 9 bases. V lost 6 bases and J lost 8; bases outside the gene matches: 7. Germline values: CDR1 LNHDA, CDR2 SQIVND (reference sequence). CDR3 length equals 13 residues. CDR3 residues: CASSIQGAAEAFF. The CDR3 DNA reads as TGTGCCAGTAGCATACAGGGGGCGGCCGAAGCTTTCTTT.

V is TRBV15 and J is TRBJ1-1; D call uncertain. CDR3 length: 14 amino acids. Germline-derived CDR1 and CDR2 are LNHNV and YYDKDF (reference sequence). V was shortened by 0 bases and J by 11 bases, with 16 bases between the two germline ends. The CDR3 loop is CATSRDRGGIEAFF. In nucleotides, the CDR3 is TGTGCCACCAGCAGAGACAGAGGAGGGATTGAGGCTTTCTTT.

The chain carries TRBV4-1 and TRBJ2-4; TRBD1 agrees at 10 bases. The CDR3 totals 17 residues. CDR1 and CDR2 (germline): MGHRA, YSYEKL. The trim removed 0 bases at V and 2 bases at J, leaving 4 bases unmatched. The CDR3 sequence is CASSQDDRGHPKNIQYF. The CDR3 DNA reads TGCGCCAGCAGCCAAGATGACAGGGGGCATCCCAAAAACATTCAGTACTTC.

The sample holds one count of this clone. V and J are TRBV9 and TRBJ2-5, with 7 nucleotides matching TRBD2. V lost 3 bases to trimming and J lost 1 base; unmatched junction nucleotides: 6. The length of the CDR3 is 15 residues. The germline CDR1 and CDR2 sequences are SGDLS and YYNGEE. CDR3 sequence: CASSDLSSGQETQYF. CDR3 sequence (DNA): TGTGCCAGCAGCGACCTGTCTAGCGGCCAAGAGACCCAGTACTTC. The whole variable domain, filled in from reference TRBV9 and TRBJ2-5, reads DSGVTQTPKHLITATGQRVTLRCSPRSGDLSVYWYQQSLDQGLQFLIQYYNGEERAKGNILERFSAQQFPDLHSELNLSSLELGDSALYFCASSDLSSGQETQYFGPGTRLLVL.

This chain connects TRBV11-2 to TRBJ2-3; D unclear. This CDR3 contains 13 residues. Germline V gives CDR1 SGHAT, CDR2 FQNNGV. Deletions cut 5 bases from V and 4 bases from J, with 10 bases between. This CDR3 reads CASSQWTPDTQYF. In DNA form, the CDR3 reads TGTGCCAGCAGCCAATGGACCCCAGATACGCAGTATTTT. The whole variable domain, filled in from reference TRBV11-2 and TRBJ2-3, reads EAGVAQSPRYKIIEKRQSVAFWCNPISGHATLYWYQQILGQGPKLLIQFQNNGVVDDSQLPKDRFSAERLKGVDSTLKIQPAKLEDSAVYLCASSQWTPDTQYFGPGTRLTVL.

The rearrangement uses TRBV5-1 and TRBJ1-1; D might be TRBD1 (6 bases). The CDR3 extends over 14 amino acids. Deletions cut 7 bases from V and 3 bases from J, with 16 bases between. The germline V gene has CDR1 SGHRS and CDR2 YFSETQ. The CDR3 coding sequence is TGCGCCAGCCAACAGGGTTGGGGGGACACTGAAGCTTTCTTT. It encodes CASQQGWGDTEAFF.

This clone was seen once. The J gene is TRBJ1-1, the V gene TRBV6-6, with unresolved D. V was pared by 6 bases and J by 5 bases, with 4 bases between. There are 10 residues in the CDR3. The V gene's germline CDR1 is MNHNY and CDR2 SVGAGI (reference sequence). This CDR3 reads CASRVTEAFF. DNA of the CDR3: TGTGCCAGCAGGGTAACTGAAGCTTTCTTT.

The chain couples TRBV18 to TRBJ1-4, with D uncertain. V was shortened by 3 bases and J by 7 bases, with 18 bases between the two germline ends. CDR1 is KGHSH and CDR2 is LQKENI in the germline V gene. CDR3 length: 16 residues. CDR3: CASSPGETPSSEKLFF. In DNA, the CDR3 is TGTGCCAGCTCACCCGGGGAGACCCCGTCGAGTGAAAAACTGTTTTTT.

This CDR3 reads CASSLGGQGQSPLHF. The CDR3 coding sequence is TGTGCCAGCAGCTTAGGGGGACAGGGGCAATCACCCCTCCACTTT. This chain joins TRBV11-2 and TRBJ1-6, with 10 bases identical to TRBD1. The CDR3 has 15 amino acids. V shed 1 base and J 10 bases; nucleotides not matched to a gene: 4. Per germline, CDR1 SGHAT and CDR2 FQNNGV.

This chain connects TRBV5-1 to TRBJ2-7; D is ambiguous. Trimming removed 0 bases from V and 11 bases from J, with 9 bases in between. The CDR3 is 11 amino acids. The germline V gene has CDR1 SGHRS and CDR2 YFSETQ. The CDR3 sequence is CASSLDVVKYF. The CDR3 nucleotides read TGCGCCAGCAGCTTGGATGTGGTTAAGTACTTC.

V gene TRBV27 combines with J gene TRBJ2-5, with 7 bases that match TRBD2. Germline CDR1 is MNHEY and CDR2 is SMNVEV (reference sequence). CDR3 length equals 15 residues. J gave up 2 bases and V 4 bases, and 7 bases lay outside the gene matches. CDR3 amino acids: CASSSLSGGQETQYF. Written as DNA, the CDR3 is TGTGCCAGCAGTTCGCTTTCGGGGGGTCAAGAGACCCAGTACTTC.

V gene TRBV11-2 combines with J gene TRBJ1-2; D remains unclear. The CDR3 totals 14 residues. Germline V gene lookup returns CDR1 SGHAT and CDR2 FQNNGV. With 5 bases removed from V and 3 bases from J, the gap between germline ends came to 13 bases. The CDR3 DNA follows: TGTGCCAGCAGCGTATTAAGTGGGGACTATGGCTACACCTTC. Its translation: CASSVLSGDYGYTF.

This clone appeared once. The CDR3 DNA is TGTGCCAGCAGCTTTACAGGGGAGCGGAATTCACCCCTCCACTTT. Protein product: CASSFTGERNSPLHF. V gene TRBV5-4 combines with J gene TRBJ1-6; TRBD1 aligns across 7 bases. Germline-derived CDR1 and CDR2 are SGHNT and YYREEE (reference sequence). The CDR3 spans 15 residues. Trimming removed 2 bases from V and 7 bases from J; junction bases left unmatched: 6.

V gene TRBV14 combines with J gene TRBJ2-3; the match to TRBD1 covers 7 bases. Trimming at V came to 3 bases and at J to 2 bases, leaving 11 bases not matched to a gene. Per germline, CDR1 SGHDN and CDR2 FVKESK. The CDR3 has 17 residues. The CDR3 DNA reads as TGTGCCAGCAGCCACCGGACAGGTAACCTCCCCACAGATACGCAGTATTTT. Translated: CASSHRTGNLPTDTQYF.